One sample yielded the 17 T cell receptor beta chains listed below, sequenced in a study of response to subunit inactivated influenza vaccine. Via MiXCR, TCRdb re-called the RT-PCR reads, giving one row per CDR3 protein. This table has hundreds of thousands of distinct CDR3 sequences, 14% appearing once. The sequencing used PBMCs from blood, collected approximately 15 days before vaccination. Receptors originate from a man aged 50 to 59 who received an inactivated influenza vaccine.

This clonotype was seen ten or more times. CDR3 sequence (DNA): TGCAGTGCCAGGGGGACTAGCGGGAGGAGCACAGATACGCAGTATTTT. It yields the protein CSARGTSGRSTDTQYF. The genes are TRBV20-1 and TRBJ2-3, with 15 nucleotides matching TRBD2. Trimming took 6 bases from V and 0 from J; bases not matched to a gene: 4. Germline CDR1 DFQATT, CDR2 SNEGSKA (reference sequence). The CDR3 extends over 16 amino acids.

The J gene is TRBJ2-3, the V gene TRBV7-2; D is undetermined. Germline V gene lookup returns CDR1 SGHTA and CDR2 FQGNSA. V was shortened by 1 base and J by 2 bases, with 16 bases between the two germline ends. This CDR3 is 17 amino acids long. The CDR3: CASSLGPLGGYTDTQYF. For the CDR3, the DNA is TGTGCCAGCAGCTTAGGCCCCCTTGGCGGATACACAGATACGCAGTATTTT.

V is TRBV2 and J is TRBJ2-2; 9 nucleotides match TRBD2. V shed 3 bases, J shed 3 bases, and the junction held 8 bases outside the gene matches. The CDR3 is made up of 17 amino acids. Germline V gives CDR1 SNHLY, CDR2 FYNNEI. The DNA of the CDR3 is TGTGCCAGCAGTGATCGACTAGCGGTTGGGGACACCGGGGAGCTGTTTTTT. This codes for CASSDRLAVGDTGELFF.

This clonotype was recorded at least ten times. The chain couples TRBV11-2 to TRBJ2-1; 7 positions match TRBD1. V was clipped by 5 bases and J by 5 bases; unmatched bases: 3. CDR1 and CDR2 from the germline V gene are SGHAT and FQNNGV. There are 13 residues in the CDR3. In DNA form, the CDR3 reads TGTGCCAGCAGCGGGGACAGAAACAATGAGCAGTTCTTC. Protein product: CASSGDRNNEQFF.

This clonotype has a count of ten or more. The chain combines TRBV20-1 with TRBJ2-1; no clear D. This CDR3 is built from 13 residues. V lost 3 bases and J lost 0, with 6 bases in between. The V gene's germline CDR1 is DFQATT and CDR2 SNEGSKA (reference sequence). The CDR3 coding sequence is TGCAGTGCTAGCCCAAGCTCCTACAATGAGCAGTTCTTC. Encoded protein: CSASPSSYNEQFF.

The chain uses TRBV20-1 and TRBJ2-7, with TRBD1 matching 8 bases. The germline V gene encodes CDR1 DFQATT and CDR2 SNEGSKA (reference sequence). J was trimmed by 2 bases and V by 4 bases; bases with no gene match: 10. CDR3 size: 15 residues. As DNA, the CDR3 is TGCAGTGCTAAGGCGACGCGGACAGGGACCTACGAGCAGTACTTC. Amino acids: CSAKATRTGTYEQYF.

J is TRBJ1-5 and V is TRBV28; tentatively, D is TRBD1 (5 bases). Germline assignment: CDR1 MDHEN and CDR2 SYDVKM. Trimming left V 9 bases short and J 2 bases short, with 17 bases between. The CDR3 covers 15 residues. Written as DNA, the CDR3 is TGTGCCAGTAACCGCCCCTGGGGGGGCAATCAGCCCCAGCATTTT. This encodes CASNRPWGGNQPQHF.

The genes are TRBV6-1 and TRBJ2-1; possibly TRBD1 or TRBD2 for D (5 bases each). The CDR3 spans 13 residues. Germline values: CDR1 MNHNS, CDR2 SASEGT. Trimming cost V 7 bases and J 7 bases, with 14 bases left between them. The CDR3 loop is CASTEGYRNEQFF. In nucleotides, the CDR3 is TGTGCCAGCACCGAGGGGTATCGGAATGAGCAGTTCTTC.

CDR3 region: CASSTPFRGSKYNEQFF. The CDR3 DNA sequence: TGTGCCAGCAGCACACCTTTCAGGGGATCGAAGTACAATGAGCAGTTCTTC. This chain connects TRBV9 to TRBJ2-1; tentatively, D is TRBD1 (6 bases). The V gene lost 4 bases and the J gene lost 4 bases, with 21 bases spanning the gap. Germline loops: CDR1 SGDLS, CDR2 YYNGEE. There are 17 residues in the CDR3.

In its sample, this clonotype was seen many times. The genes are TRBV20-1 and TRBJ2-3; possible D gene TRBD2, 5 bases. Between the trimmed V and J ends, which lost 6 bases and 5 bases, there was a span of 21 bases. CDR1 DFQATT and CDR2 SNEGSKA come from the germline V gene (reference sequence). The CDR3 loop spans 15 amino acids. The DNA of the CDR3 is TGCAGTGCCCCCCTTGACGAGCTAGGGAGAGATACGCAGTATTTT. Residues: CSAPLDELGRDTQYF.

The V call is TRBV2, the J call TRBJ1-1; the match to TRBD1 covers 7 bases. Germline V gene sequence: CDR1 SNHLY, CDR2 FYNNEI. This CDR3 has 14 amino acids. With 11 bases clipped from V and 1 base from J, the junction kept 10 bases outside the gene matches. In nucleotides, the CDR3 is TGTGCCGGGGGGCGACAGGGAAGGAACACTGAAGCTTTCTTT. Translated: CAGGRQGRNTEAFF.

A single count supports this clonotype. V and J are TRBV7-2 and TRBJ2-3; D may be TRBD1 or TRBD2 (5 bases each). The CDR3 runs to 14 residues. Trimming shortened V by 6 bases and J by 3 bases, and 13 bases separated the two germline ends. Per the germline V gene, CDR1 is SGHTA and CDR2 is FQGNSA. The CDR3 region is CASRRDRATDTQYF. The CDR3 DNA reads TGTGCCAGCAGACGGGACCGCGCGACAGATACGCAGTATTTT.

Ten or more counts support this clonotype. The genes are TRBV5-1 and TRBJ2-1; a weak D match, TRBD1 (6 bases). CDR1 and CDR2 from the germline V gene are SGHRS and YFSETQ. The CDR3 has 16 residues. Trimming removed 0 bases from V and 4 bases from J, with 14 bases in between. As DNA, the CDR3 is TGCGCCAGCAGCTTGGCCCCCAGGGGCGGGTACAATGAGCAGTTCTTC. This gives the protein CASSLAPRGGYNEQFF.

The chain couples TRBV6-1 to TRBJ2-2, with no clear D. Per germline, CDR1 MNHNS and CDR2 SASEGT. Between the trimmed V and J ends, which lost 6 bases and 5 bases, there was a span of 13 bases. This CDR3 region has 14 residues. CDR3 coding DNA: TGTGCCAGCAGCCAAAGGTGGTGGACCGGGGAGCTGTTTTTT. Its translation: CASSQRWWTGELFF.

This clonotype was recorded many times. CDR3 sequence reads: CASSLGGETDTQYF. CDR3 DNA: TGCGCCAGCAGCTTGGGAGGCGAGACAGATACGCAGTATTTT. The V call is TRBV5-1, the J call TRBJ2-3; no firm D call. The CDR3 is 14 amino acids. V lost 0 bases to trimming and J lost 3 bases, with 8 bases between them. The germline V gene encodes CDR1 SGHRS and CDR2 YFSETQ.

A few counts support this clonotype. An end of the junction does not agree with germline; a read error may underlie this. The CDR3: CASSQEGRWGSPPHF. CDR3 nucleotides: TGTGCCAGCAGCCAAGAAGGAAGATGGGGCTCACCCCCCCACTTT. The V call is TRBV3-1, the J call TRBJ1-6, with D possibly matching TRBD1 (5 bases). The CDR3 has 15 residues. Germline CDR1 is LGHDT and CDR2 is YNNKEL (reference sequence).

The sample holds many counts of this clonotype. The V call is TRBV12-3 or TRBV12-4, the J call TRBJ2-4; D call uncertain. V gave up 1 base and J gave up 13 bases, with 14 bases separating them. The CDR3 has 13 amino acids. CDR3 in DNA: TGTGCCAGCAGTTTAGGGCAGAACGGGCGCCAGTACTTC. It translates to CASSLGQNGRQYF.